Detailed here is one TCR beta chain. The data derive from a study of T cell repertoires in aging, cancer and after chemotherapy. A mixed TRB-A/B primer pool amplified rearranged TRB by multiplex touch-down PCR. TCRdb independently ran MiXCR on the multiplex PCR reads; one entry per CDR3 protein. The table shows over 1,500 distinct CDR3 sequences, with 55% occurring only once. TCR beta rearrangements were amplified from peripheral blood genomic DNA. V was clipped by 6 bases and J by 5 bases; unmatched bases: 7. This CDR3 is built from 13 residues. Germline V gene data show CDR1 as GTSNPN and CDR2 as SVGIG (reference sequence).

The clonotype comes from a human donor with a solid tumor. V and J are TRBV30 and TRBJ2-7; 10 bases agree with TRBD2. Sequencing was done on a sample of blood. The CDR3 coding sequence is TGTGCCTGCCCTGTCCTAGCGGGAGACGAGCAGTACTTC. Translated, it gives CACPVLAGDEQYF. Looking up the rest from reference TRBV30 and TRBJ2-7 gives the full variable domain: SQTIHQWPATLVQPVGSPLSLECTVEGTSNPNLYWYRQAAGRGLQLLFYSVGIGQISSEVPQNLSASRPQDRQFILSSKKLLLSDSGFYLCACPVLAGDEQYFGPGTRLTVT.